These 29 T cell receptor beta chains came from one sample sequenced in a study of T cells in localized non-small cell lung cancer. Measured with immunoSEQ multiplex PCR; TCRdb has only the in-frame clones, and not every one. The sample lists 50,000 to 75,000 clones; around 90% were seen once. This specimen consisted of peripheral blood, obtained before any cancer treatment. The receptors were gathered from a man between 40 and 70 years old with stage I squamous cell lung carcinoma.

J is TRBJ1-5 and V is TRBV11-1; TRBD1 might be the D (5 bases). The CDR3 covers 14 residues. CDR1 is SGHAT, CDR2 FQDESV, per germline (reference sequence). V lost 5 bases and J 5 bases, leaving 13 bases between the germline ends. CDR3 in amino acids: CASSPGTEYQPQHF. CDR3 sequence (DNA): TGTGCCAGCAGCCCAGGGACCGAATATCAGCCCCAGCATTTT.

The rearrangement uses TRBV29-1 and TRBJ1-2; D unresolved. Trimming pared 7 bases from V and 2 bases from J, leaving 8 bases between. The germline V gene encodes CDR1 SQVTM and CDR2 ANQGSEA. The CDR3 has 11 residues. CDR3 DNA sequence: TGCAGCGCGACTCTAAACTATGGCTACACCTTC. Translated, it gives CSATLNYGYTF.

The chain couples TRBV28 to TRBJ2-6, with D perhaps matching TRBD1 (6 bases). CDR3 length: 19 residues. Germline CDR1 and CDR2: MDHEN and SYDVKM. The V end was cut by 1 base, the J end by 0 bases, with 16 bases between. CDR3 residues: CASSLLSWQGTSGANVLTF. The CDR3 nucleotides read TGTGCCAGCAGTTTATTATCTTGGCAGGGGACCTCTGGGGCCAACGTCCTGACTTTC.

The chain has TRBV6-5 and TRBJ2-1, with a weak D call TRBD2 (6 bases). Germline V lookup: CDR1 MNHEY, CDR2 SVGAGI. The CDR3 contains 12 residues. Trimming shortened V by 2 bases and J by 8 bases, and 7 bases separated the two germline ends. The DNA for the CDR3 is TGTGCCAGCAGTTACGGAGGGGATGAGCAGTTCTTC. Residues: CASSYGGDEQFF.

This chain joins TRBV6-5 and TRBJ1-1; D is unclear. This CDR3 comprises 14 residues. Per the germline V gene, CDR1 is MNHEY and CDR2 is SVGAGI. The V end was cut by 0 bases, the J end by 3 bases, with 8 bases between. The CDR3 bases are TGTGCCAGCAGTTACTCGATGATCGACACTGAAGCTTTCTTT. Amino acid sequence: CASSYSMIDTEAFF.

The chain couples TRBV11-3 to TRBJ2-1; D ambiguous. The germline CDR1 and CDR2 sequences are SGHNT and YENEEA. V dropped 5 bases and J dropped 7 bases, with 12 bases sitting between them. CDR3 length equals 13 residues. CDR3 loop: CASSDSMVNEQFF. The CDR3 DNA sequence: TGTGCCAGCAGCGATTCTATGGTTAATGAGCAGTTCTTC.

The chain is built from TRBV9 and TRBJ2-1; D may be TRBD1 (6 bases). Germline CDR1 and CDR2: SGDLS and YYNGEE. V lost 3 bases and J 0 bases, leaving 13 bases between the germline ends. This CDR3 contains 16 residues. The CDR3 region has the DNA TGTGCCAGCAGCGCTACAGGGCACGTCTCCTACAATGAGCAGTTCTTC. This translates into CASSATGHVSYNEQFF.

Only one count was recorded for this clone. The chain employs TRBV7-3 and TRBJ2-5; D gene ambiguous. Germline V gene data show CDR1 as SGHTA and CDR2 as FQGTGA. This CDR3 contains 13 residues. V was shortened by 6 bases and J by 4 bases, with 12 bases between the two germline ends. The DNA for the CDR3 is TGTGCCAGCAGTCAAGGGTTAGGAGAGACCCAGTACTTC. Protein sequence: CASSQGLGETQYF.

V and J are TRBV18 and TRBJ2-1, with D hard to call. Germline values: CDR1 KGHSH, CDR2 LQKENI. Trimming removed 0 bases at V and 6 bases at J, with 6 bases between. This CDR3 has 13 residues. The CDR3 loop is CASSPPSVNEQFF. CDR3 nucleotides: TGTGCCAGCTCACCACCGTCGGTCAATGAGCAGTTCTTC.

The CDR3 is CASSPMTYGYTF. CDR3 DNA sequence: TGTGCCAGCAGTCCCATGACCTATGGCTACACCTTC. The J gene is TRBJ1-2, the V gene TRBV28; D is unclear. CDR1 is MDHEN and CDR2 is SYDVKM in the germline V gene. This CDR3 comprises 12 residues. The germline V and J ends were trimmed by 5 bases and 4 bases, with 8 bases remaining between them.

The chain is built from TRBV6-1 and TRBJ1-2; D is unresolved. The CDR3 has 12 residues. V dropped 0 bases and J dropped 11 bases, with 10 bases sitting between them. Germline V gene sequence: CDR1 MNHNS, CDR2 SASEGT. CDR3 in DNA: TGTGCCAGCAGTGAAGCTAGATTGGTGTACACCTTC. Protein sequence: CASSEARLVYTF.

The chain joins TRBV7-2 to TRBJ1-2, with 10 bases that match TRBD1. Germline trimming cut 5 bases from V and 8 bases from J; bases unmatched to any gene: 5. This CDR3 contains 13 residues. CDR1 and CDR2 (germline): SGHTA, FQGNSA. This chain's CDR3 is CASSSRDRGGYTF. The CDR3 DNA reads TGTGCCAGCAGCAGCCGGGACAGGGGCGGCTACACCTTC.

This clone was detected only a few times. The chain is built from TRBV27 and TRBJ1-1; D remains unclear. The CDR3 is made up of 13 amino acids. Germline lookup yields CDR1 MNHEY and CDR2 SMNVEV (reference sequence). Trimming stripped 5 bases from V and 5 bases from J, with 12 bases between. Written as DNA, the CDR3 is TGTGCCAGCAGTCGGACCCGTATAACTGAAGCTTTCTTT. Translation gives CASSRTRITEAFF.

The rearrangement uses TRBV5-1 and TRBJ2-2; D gene uncertain. This CDR3 region has 13 residues. CDR1 and CDR2 from the germline V gene are SGHRS and YFSETQ. Between the trimmed V and J ends, which lost 3 bases and 6 bases, there was a span of 9 bases. Here the CDR3 DNA reads TGCGCCAGCAGCTCCCGGCGGCCCGGGGAGCTGTTTTTT. This translates into CASSSRRPGELFF. Filled out from reference TRBV5-1 and TRBJ2-2, the complete variable domain reads KAGVTQTPRYLIKTRGQQVTLSCSPISGHRSVSWYQQTPGQGLQFLFEYFSETQRNKGNFPGRFSGRQFSNSRSEMNVSTLELGDSALYLCASSSRRPGELFFGEGSRLTVL.

The chain has TRBV7-6 and TRBJ2-3; D remains ambiguous. Germline CDR1 reads SGHVS; CDR2 reads FNYEAQ. This CDR3 comprises 14 residues. V lost 4 bases and J lost 0, with 8 bases in between. CDR3 bases: TGTGCCAGCAGCTCAGGTCCTAGCACAGATACGCAGTATTTT. This encodes CASSSGPSTDTQYF. Filled out from reference TRBV7-6 and TRBJ2-3, the complete variable domain reads GAGVSQSPRYKVTKRGQDVALRCDPISGHVSLYWYRQALGQGPEFLTYFNYEAQQDKSGLPNDRFSAERPEGSISTLTIQRTEQRDSAMYRCASSSGPSTDTQYFGPGTRLTVL.

V gene TRBV28 combines with J gene TRBJ1-2; maybe TRBD1 (6 bases). The CDR3 has 14 amino acids. Trimming took 2 bases from V and 4 from J, leaving 11 bases between them. Germline V lookup: CDR1 MDHEN, CDR2 SYDVKM. The CDR3 loop is CASSLGQGSYGYTF. CDR3 nucleotide sequence: TGTGCCAGCAGTTTAGGTCAGGGGAGCTATGGCTACACCTTC.

The chain joins TRBV30 to TRBJ2-7; D gene ambiguous. From germline, CDR1 is GTSNPN and CDR2 SVGIG (reference sequence). Trimming took 2 bases from V and 5 from J, leaving 7 bases between them. This CDR3 spans 11 amino acids. This CDR3 is CAWSKRDEQYF. In DNA, the CDR3 is TGTGCCTGGAGTAAAAGGGACGAGCAGTACTTC.

This clone was detected only once. V is TRBV7-3 and J is TRBJ2-4, with D perhaps matching TRBD1 (6 bases). This CDR3 has 15 amino acids. Germline CDR1 and CDR2: SGHTA and FQGTGA. The ends were cut back, 4 bases at V and 0 bases at J, with 10 bases in the middle. The CDR3 spells CASSSSQGAKNIQYF. The CDR3 DNA sequence: TGTGCCAGCAGCTCATCACAGGGAGCCAAAAACATTCAGTACTTC.

This clone was found a few times. The V gene is TRBV5-8, the J gene TRBJ1-2, with 10 bases that match TRBD1. This CDR3 is 15 amino acids long. Germline CDR1 SGHTS, CDR2 YDEGEE. With 2 bases clipped from V and 4 bases from J, the junction kept 5 bases outside the gene matches. The CDR3 is CASSFRDRGGYGYTF. The CDR3 coding sequence is TGTGCCAGCAGCTTCCGGGACAGGGGAGGCTATGGCTACACCTTC.

The J gene is TRBJ1-2, the V gene TRBV27; D possibly corresponds to TRBD1 (5 bases). With 0 bases removed from V and 5 bases from J, the gap between germline ends came to 13 bases. CDR1 is MNHEY and CDR2 is SMNVEV in the germline V gene (reference sequence). CDR3 length: 15 amino acids. In DNA, the CDR3 is TGTGCCAGCAGTTTATCGGGGACGGGAGTTTATGGCTACACCTTC. It translates to CASSLSGTGVYGYTF.

This chain connects TRBV10-2 to TRBJ2-7, with 13 nucleotides matching TRBD2. The CDR3 contains 16 residues. Trimming cost V 4 bases and J 6 bases; bases outside gene matches: 9. CDR1 and CDR2 from the germline V gene are WSHSY and SAAADI. CDR3: CASSGRLAGGLSEQYF. DNA of the CDR3: TGCGCCAGCAGTGGCCGACTAGCGGGAGGTCTGAGCGAGCAGTACTTC.

V is TRBV19 and J is TRBJ2-7; no clear D gene. Germline CDR1 and CDR2: LNHDA and SQIVND (reference sequence). V was pared by 2 bases and J by 2 bases, with 7 bases between. The CDR3 is 13 residues long. The CDR3 DNA is TGTGCCAGTAGTATAAGGCTGGCCTACGAGCAGTACTTC. Protein: CASSIRLAYEQYF.

The chain recombines TRBV27 with TRBJ2-7, with D unclear. CDR1 MNHEY and CDR2 SMNVEV come from the germline V gene (reference sequence). The V end lost 3 bases, the J end lost 5 bases, and 17 bases lay between the germline ends. The length of the CDR3 is 15 residues. For the CDR3, the DNA is TGTGCCAGCAGTTTTCGAAATCGGGCTCGGCACGAGCAGTACTTC. It encodes CASSFRNRARHEQYF.

The rearrangement uses TRBV7-2 and TRBJ2-2, with 8 bases fitting TRBD2. The CDR3 spans 15 residues. CDR1 SGHTA and CDR2 FQGNSA come from the germline V gene. The trim removed 5 bases at V and 7 bases at J, leaving 9 bases unmatched. The CDR3: CASSARGGGGGELFF. The CDR3 nucleotides read TGTGCCAGCAGCGCCCGGGGGGGTGGTGGCGGGGAGCTGTTTTTT.

V and J are TRBV19 and TRBJ2-7, with a tentative D call TRBD2 (6 bases). The CDR3 is 12 residues long. Germline assignment: CDR1 LNHDA and CDR2 SQIVND (reference sequence). Trimming removed 7 bases from V and 3 bases from J, with 10 bases in between. Here the CDR3 DNA reads TGTGCCAGTAAGTCGCGGGACTACGAGCAGTACTTC. It encodes CASKSRDYEQYF.

The rearrangement links TRBV9 to TRBJ2-1, with 7 bases lining up with TRBD1. The CDR3 is 13 residues long. CDR1 is SGDLS, CDR2 YYNGEE, per germline. V dropped 0 bases and J dropped 8; count of bases not matched to a gene: 2. In DNA, the CDR3 is TGTGCCAGCAGCGTAGGACAGGGTGATGAGCAGTTCTTC. It encodes CASSVGQGDEQFF.

The rearrangement uses TRBV5-1 and TRBJ2-7, with D maybe TRBD1 (6 bases). CDR3 length: 15 amino acids. V lost 1 base to trimming and J lost 5 bases, with 16 bases between them. Germline V gene lookup returns CDR1 SGHRS and CDR2 YFSETQ. The CDR3 sequence is CASSLSQGEVDEQYF. The CDR3 DNA sequence: TGCGCCAGCAGCTTGTCACAGGGTGAAGTCGACGAGCAGTACTTC.

This chain uses TRBV4-3 with TRBJ1-4; D might be TRBD1 (5 bases). Trimming removed 1 base from V and 8 bases from J, with 17 bases in between. The germline CDR1 and CDR2 sequences are LGHNA and YSLEER. The CDR3 loop spans 16 amino acids. The DNA of the CDR3 is TGCGCCAGCAGCCAAGGGACGAGTAGGGGCTGGGAAAAACTGTTTTTT. The encoded protein is CASSQGTSRGWEKLFF.

The CDR3 DNA sequence: TGTGCCAGCAGCTCGAGCGGGAGGGCCAAGGATGAGCAGTTCTTC. Amino acids: CASSSSGRAKDEQFF. V gene TRBV7-9 combines with J gene TRBJ2-1; 10 nucleotides agree with TRBD2. This CDR3 is built from 15 residues. Germline-derived CDR1 and CDR2 are SEHNR and FQNEAQ (reference sequence). V dropped 4 bases and J dropped 8; count of bases not matched to a gene: 8. The variable domain in full, with the rest retrieved from reference TRBV7-9 and TRBJ2-1, is DTGVSQNPRHKITKRGQNVTFRCDPISEHNRLYWYRQTLGQGPEFLTYFQNEAQLEKSRLLSDRFSAERPKGSFSTLEIQRTEQGDSAMYLCASSSSGRAKDEQFFGPGTRLTVL.